Shown below are 26 T cell receptor beta chains from a single sample sequenced in a study of blood T cell repertoires in COVID-19. The table came from immunoSEQ multiplex PCR; TCRdb's copy has only in-frame clones and leaves some out. The table lists roughly 140,000 clones, around four fifths of them singletons. The sample taken for sequencing was PBMCs or T cells enriched from blood (not recorded which). The receptor source for this set is a woman between 35 and 50 years old who had recovered from COVID-19.

V usage is TRBV3-1 (or the pseudogene TRBV3-2) and J usage is TRBJ2-7; 10 bases line up with TRBD2. Germline V CDR1 and CDR2: LGHDT, YNNKEL (reference sequence). The CDR3 contains 17 residues. Trimming removed 0 bases from V and 2 bases from J; junction bases left unmatched: 7. The CDR3 DNA follows: TGTGCCAGCAGCCAAGAATTGGGACTAGCGACGACCTACGAGCAGTACTTC. Its protein product is CASSQELGLATTYEQYF.

This chain connects TRBV6-6 to TRBJ2-3; 9 positions match TRBD2. Trimming at V came to 5 bases and at J to 7 bases, leaving 13 bases not matched to a gene. CDR1 is MNHNY and CDR2 is SVGAGI in the germline V gene (reference sequence). This CDR3 is built from 16 residues. CDR3 region: CASSRGQRGVWNTQYF. CDR3 sequence (DNA): TGTGCCAGCAGTCGAGGGCAGCGGGGGGTTTGGAATACGCAGTATTTT.

The J gene is TRBJ2-1, the V gene TRBV19; TRBD2 matches at 9 bases. V shed 8 bases and J 4 bases; nucleotides not matched to a gene: 3. CDR1 is LNHDA, CDR2 SQIVND, per germline (reference sequence). The CDR3 runs to 13 residues. CDR3 sequence reads: CASGSGGYNEQFF. The CDR3 bases are TGTGCCAGTGGCAGCGGGGGGTACAATGAGCAGTTCTTC.

The CDR3 DNA is TGCAGCGTTGAGGTGGGACAGGGTTACAATGAGCAGTTCTTC. Residues: CSVEVGQGYNEQFF. This chain connects TRBV29-1 to TRBJ2-1, with 9 bases lining up with TRBD1. The V and J ends lost 3 bases and 4 bases, in that order; junction bases with no gene match: 4. This CDR3 is built from 14 residues. Germline CDR1 reads SQVTM; CDR2 reads ANQGSEA.

This sequence joins TRBV7-9 and TRBJ1-5; D is undetermined. Germline V gene lookup returns CDR1 SEHNR and CDR2 FQNEAQ (reference sequence). V gave up 1 base and J gave up 1 base, with 11 bases separating them. The length of the CDR3 is 16 residues. CDR3 region: CASSLGEAGSNQPQHF. The CDR3, as DNA: TGTGCCAGCAGCTTAGGGGAGGCGGGGAGCAATCAGCCCCAGCATTTT. Using reference TRBV7-9 and TRBJ1-5 for the parts outside the CDR3, the full variable domain is DTGVSQNPRHKITKRGQNVTFRCDPISEHNRLYWYRQTLGQGPEFLTYFQNEAQLEKSRLLSDRFSAERPKGSFSTLEIQRTEQGDSAMYLCASSLGEAGSNQPQHFGDGTRLSIL.

The CDR3 is CASTPGVRFYEQYF. In DNA, the CDR3 is TGTGCCAGCACCCCGGGGGTCCGCTTCTACGAGCAGTACTTC. The chain combines TRBV2 with TRBJ2-7, with a possible D match to TRBD2 (6 bases). CDR3 length: 14 residues. Germline V gene data show CDR1 as SNHLY and CDR2 as FYNNEI. V was pared by 7 bases and J by 3 bases, with 16 bases between.

This CDR3 reads CASSGRDKGDLLWGYTF. CDR3 bases: TGTGCCAGCAGCGGTCGGGACAAGGGTGACCTATTGTGGGGCTACACCTTC. The chain uses TRBV9 and TRBJ1-2; D possibly corresponds to TRBD1 (6 bases). The germline V gene encodes CDR1 SGDLS and CDR2 YYNGEE. V lost 3 bases and J lost 8, with 26 bases in between. The CDR3 loop spans 17 amino acids.

V usage is TRBV7-9 and J usage is TRBJ2-7, with D possibly TRBD1 on 6 matching bases. Trimming left V 1 base short and J 3 bases short, with 13 bases between. Germline CDR1 SEHNR, CDR2 FQNEAQ (reference sequence). The CDR3 runs 15 residues. In nucleotides, the CDR3 is TGTGCCAGCAGCTTAGAACAGGGTGGGGACTACGAGCAGTACTTC. Encoded protein: CASSLEQGGDYEQYF.

The rearrangement links TRBV7-3 to TRBJ2-3; D may be TRBD2 (5 bases). Germline assignment: CDR1 SGHTA and CDR2 FQGTGA. V dropped 0 bases and J dropped 2 bases, with 12 bases sitting between them. The CDR3 is 16 residues long. CDR3 bases: TGTGCCAGCAGCTTAACTAGCGCACACGACACAGATACGCAGTATTTT. Its translation: CASSLTSAHDTDTQYF.

CDR3 in DNA: TGTGCCAGCAGCTTCGGTGGCGGGGGGTCCTACGAGCAGTACTTC. As protein: CASSFGGGGSYEQYF. The chain carries TRBV13 and TRBJ2-7; 8 positions agree with TRBD2. J was trimmed by 1 base and V by 3 bases; bases with no gene match: 5. The CDR3 loop spans 15 amino acids. In germline, CDR1 is PRHDT, CDR2 FYEKMQ (reference sequence). The full variable domain, with the rest looked up from reference TRBV13 and TRBJ2-7, is AAGVIQSPRHLIKEKRETATLKCYPIPRHDTVYWYQQGPGQDPQFLISFYEKMQSDKGSIPDRFSAQQFSDYHSELNMSSLELGDSALYFCASSFGGGGSYEQYFGPGTRLTVT.

This sequence joins TRBV7-3 and TRBJ2-1, with TRBD1 matching over 10 bases. Germline CDR1 reads SGHTA; CDR2 reads FQGTGA. The CDR3 has 15 residues. With V trimmed by 2 bases and J by 4 bases, 2 bases remained unmatched. The CDR3 coding sequence is TGTGCCAGCAGCTTATGGGGACAGGGGTACAATGAGCAGTTCTTC. Translation: CASSLWGQGYNEQFF.

This clone appeared a few times. V usage is TRBV19 and J usage is TRBJ1-1; TRBD1 matches 7 bases. The V segment lost 3 bases and the J segment 5 bases; nucleotides outside the gene matches: 12. The V gene's germline CDR1 is LNHDA and CDR2 SQIVND (reference sequence). The CDR3 spans 16 residues. CDR3 sequence: CASSIPSRDRKTEAFF. The DNA of the CDR3 is TGTGCCAGTAGTATCCCATCCCGGGACAGAAAAACTGAAGCTTTCTTT.

The chain combines TRBV4-1 with TRBJ2-7, with D perhaps TRBD2 (5 bases). There are 13 residues in the CDR3. The V gene lost 3 bases and the J gene lost 3 bases, with 9 bases spanning the gap. In germline, CDR1 is MGHRA, CDR2 YSYEKL. The CDR3 sequence is CASSHDRGYEQYF. The CDR3 DNA sequence: TGCGCCAGCAGCCACGATCGGGGCTACGAGCAGTACTTC.

In this sample, this clone turned up a few times. This same CDR3 is encoded by further DNA sequences in the sample. V usage is TRBV29-1 and J usage is TRBJ1-2, with D hard to call. Germline V CDR1 and CDR2: SQVTM, ANQGSEA. V was trimmed by 4 bases and J by 2 bases, leaving 5 bases between them. This CDR3 comprises 11 residues. The DNA for the CDR3 is TGCAGCGTTGTGCTAAACTATGGCTACACCTTC. Protein sequence: CSVVLNYGYTF. The complete variable domain, with remaining parts taken from reference TRBV29-1 and TRBJ1-2, reads SAVISQKPSRDICQRGTSLTIQCQVDSQVTMMFWYRQQPGQSLTLIATANQGSEATYESGFVIDKFPISRPNLTFSTLTVSNMSPEDSSIYLCSVVLNYGYTFGSGTRLTVV.

The genes are TRBV19 and TRBJ2-7, with TRBD1 matching over 10 bases. Germline V gene data show CDR1 as LNHDA and CDR2 as SQIVND (reference sequence). The CDR3 is 16 amino acids. V lost 3 bases to trimming and J lost 6 bases; unmatched junction nucleotides: 11. The CDR3 sequence: CASSIAAGQGIFEQYF. CDR3 sequence (DNA): TGTGCCAGTAGTATTGCCGCGGGACAGGGGATTTTCGAGCAGTACTTC.

The rearrangement uses TRBV2 and TRBJ2-1; TRBD2 might be the D (6 bases). The V and J ends lost 9 bases and 0 bases respectively, with 12 bases between them. CDR1 is SNHLY, CDR2 FYNNEI, per germline. CDR3 size: 14 residues. Written as DNA, the CDR3 is TGTGCCAGAAGCCGGGGGAGCTCCTACAATGAGCAGTTCTTC. This sequence encodes CARSRGSSYNEQFF.

As for this clone: The sample holds other DNA sequences that translate to the same CDR3. The V and J genes are TRBV30 and TRBJ1-2; the D gene is possibly TRBD1 (6 bases). With 4 bases removed from V and 2 bases from J, the gap between germline ends came to 8 bases. The V gene's germline CDR1 is GTSNPN and CDR2 SVGIG (reference sequence). The CDR3 is 12 residues long. CDR3 bases: TGTGCCTGGACGGGGGGCAACTATGGCTACACCTTC. The encoded protein is CAWTGGNYGYTF.

This clone has a handful of counts. The CDR3 nucleotides are TGCGCCAGCAGCCTGCTTCAGGGGGGCACTGAAGCTTTCTTT. Translation gives CASSLLQGGTEAFF. The J gene is TRBJ1-1, the V gene TRBV5-1, with 7 bases that match TRBD1. This CDR3 has 14 amino acids. Germline V CDR1 and CDR2: SGHRS, YFSETQ. With V trimmed by 4 bases and J by 4 bases, 7 bases remained unmatched.

CDR3 loop: CASSQGQGLLGQPQHF. CDR3 sequence (DNA): TGTGCCAGCAGCCAAGGACAGGGCTTATTAGGGCAGCCCCAGCATTTT. V and J are TRBV3-1 (or the pseudogene TRBV3-2) and TRBJ1-5, with 7 bases that match TRBD1. Germline lookup yields CDR1 LGHDT and CDR2 YNNKEL (reference sequence). V lost 1 base, J lost 7 bases, and 10 bases stayed unmatched. The CDR3 has 16 amino acids.

The V call is TRBV3-1 (or the pseudogene TRBV3-2), the J call TRBJ1-2; perhaps TRBD1 as D (6 bases). V gave up 3 bases and J gave up 0 bases, with 14 bases separating them. The CDR3 sequence is 16 residues long. The germline CDR1 and CDR2 sequences are LGHDT and YNNKEL (reference sequence). CDR3 nucleotides: TGTGCCAGCAGCCAGGGACATCAAGGGGCTAACTATGGCTACACCTTC. Its translation is CASSQGHQGANYGYTF.

The chain combines TRBV5-1 with TRBJ2-5; TRBD1 agrees at 8 bases. Trimming cost V 3 bases and J 1 base; bases outside gene matches: 2. The CDR3 contains 14 residues. Germline assignment: CDR1 SGHRS and CDR2 YFSETQ. The CDR3 region has the DNA TGCGCCAGCAGCTACGGACAGGGCCAAGAGACCCAGTACTTC. Translated: CASSYGQGQETQYF.

This chain joins TRBV7-9 and TRBJ1-4; maybe TRBD1 (6 bases). The germline CDR1 and CDR2 sequences are SEHNR and FQNEAQ (reference sequence). The CDR3 runs to 14 residues. The ends were cut back, 1 base at V and 5 bases at J, with 8 bases in the middle. The CDR3, as DNA: TGTGCCAGCAGCTTAGACAGGGACAATGAAAAACTGTTTTTT. This translates into CASSLDRDNEKLFF.

The chain joins TRBV2 to TRBJ1-1; D gene unclear. This CDR3 has 15 amino acids. The germline gives CDR1 SNHLY, CDR2 FYNNEI. Trimming shortened V by 7 bases and J by 0 bases, and 15 bases separated the two germline ends. CDR3 region: CASTTGLSLNTEAFF. In DNA, the CDR3 is TGTGCCAGCACCACGGGGTTATCGCTGAACACTGAAGCTTTCTTT. The variable domain in full, with the rest retrieved from reference TRBV2 and TRBJ1-1, is EPEVTQTPSHQVTQMGQEVILRCVPISNHLYFYWYRQILGQKVEFLVSFYNNEISEKSEIFDDQFSVERPDGSNFTLKIRSTKLEDSAMYFCASTTGLSLNTEAFFGQGTRLTVV.

The rearrangement uses TRBV5-4 and TRBJ2-2; 9 nucleotides match TRBD1. V shed 3 bases, J shed 2 bases, and the junction held 5 bases outside the gene matches. The CDR3 loop spans 16 amino acids. The germline CDR1 and CDR2 sequences are SGHNT and YYREEE (reference sequence). CDR3 in amino acids: CASSSPGQGNTGELFF. In DNA form, the CDR3 reads TGTGCCAGCAGCTCGCCGGGACAGGGAAACACCGGGGAGCTGTTTTTT. The entire variable domain, with the rest obtained from reference TRBV5-4 and TRBJ2-2, is as follows: ETGVTQSPTHLIKTRGQQVTLRCSSQSGHNTVSWYQQALGQGPQFIFQYYREEENGRGNFPPRFSGLQFPNYSSELNVNALELDDSALYLCASSSPGQGNTGELFFGEGSRLTVL.

This clone is categorized as medium-sized. The rearrangement links TRBV12-3 or TRBV12-4 to TRBJ1-3; D unclear. The CDR3 has 13 amino acids. The ends were cut back, 8 bases at V and 0 bases at J, with 8 bases in the middle. The CDR3 region has the DNA TGTGCCAGCCAGGCCAACTCTGGAAACACCATATATTTT. As protein: CASQANSGNTIYF.

The chain has TRBV18 and TRBJ1-5, with D hard to call. The CDR3 extends over 15 amino acids. The ends were cut back, 2 bases at V and 6 bases at J, with 14 bases in the middle. Germline V gene data show CDR1 as KGHSH and CDR2 as LQKENI. CDR3 nucleotide sequence: TGTGCCAGCTCACCATCACGGGGAGGTTTTCAGCCCCAGCATTTT. Protein: CASSPSRGGFQPQHF.